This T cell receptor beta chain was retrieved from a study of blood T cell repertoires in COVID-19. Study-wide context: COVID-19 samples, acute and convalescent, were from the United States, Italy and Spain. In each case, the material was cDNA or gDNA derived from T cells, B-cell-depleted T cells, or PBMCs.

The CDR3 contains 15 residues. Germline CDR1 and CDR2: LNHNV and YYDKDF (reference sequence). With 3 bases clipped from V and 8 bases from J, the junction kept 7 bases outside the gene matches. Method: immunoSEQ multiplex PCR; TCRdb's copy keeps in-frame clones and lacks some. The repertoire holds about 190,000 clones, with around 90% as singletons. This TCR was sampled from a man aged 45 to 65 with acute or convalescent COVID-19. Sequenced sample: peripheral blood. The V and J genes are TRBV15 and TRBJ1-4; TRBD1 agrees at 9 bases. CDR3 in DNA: TGTGCCACCAGCAGGGGGGACAGGGACAGCGAAAAACTGTTTTTT. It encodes CATSRGDRDSEKLFF. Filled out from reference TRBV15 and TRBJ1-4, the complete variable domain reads DAMVIQNPRYQVTQFGKPVTLSCSQTLNHNVMYWYQQKSSQAPKLLFHYYDKDFNNEADTPDNFQSRRPNTSFCFLDIRSPGLGDTAMYLCATSRGDRDSEKLFFGSGTQLSVL.